Included here is one T cell receptor beta chain sequence, with context. This table comes from immunoSEQ multiplex PCR, and its TCRdb copy is limited to in-frame clones, with some not included. The sample has 55,000 to 60,000 clones, just under 95% seen once. The CDR3 spans 14 residues. The germline V gene encodes CDR1 LGHNA and CDR2 YSLEER. V dropped 4 bases and J dropped 5; count of bases not matched to a gene: 4. The data were obtained in a study of technical replicates of blood from a few donors. The genes are TRBV4-3 and TRBJ1-2, with TRBD1 matching 10 bases. The receptor's source is a human donor in good health. Some clones in this sample may be carry-over from other donors' samples. Specimen: PBMCs. Written as DNA, the CDR3 is TGCGCCAGCAGCCCGGACAGGGGGAATTATGGCTACACCTTC. It encodes CASSPDRGNYGYTF.